Below, 26 T cell receptor beta chains from the same sample are listed, as sequenced in a study of response to subunit inactivated influenza vaccine. TCRdb passed the RT-PCR reads through MiXCR, listing each CDR3 protein once. The repertoire holds around 540,000 distinct CDR3 sequences, with 12% as singletons. Sequenced material: PBMCs from blood, taken on the day of vaccination. These receptors came from a man aged 50-60 years who received an inactivated influenza vaccine.

The chain has TRBV7-2 and TRBJ2-5; D tentatively fits TRBD1 or TRBD2 (5 bases each). CDR3 length equals 13 residues. V lost 5 bases, J lost 4 bases, and 11 bases lay in between. CDR1 SGHTA and CDR2 FQGNSA come from the germline V gene. The CDR3 DNA reads TGTGCCAGCAGCGCCCCCGGGGCAGAGACCCAGTACTTC. Amino acid sequence: CASSAPGAETQYF.

A few counts support this clonotype. The chain has TRBV20-1 and TRBJ1-1, with TRBD1 as a possible D gene (6 bases). CDR3 length: 14 residues. Trimming pared 2 bases from V and 0 bases from J, leaving 10 bases between. Germline V gene sequence: CDR1 DFQATT, CDR2 SNEGSKA (reference sequence). The CDR3 sequence is CSARRGHMNTEAFF. The CDR3 DNA reads as TGCAGTGCTAGAAGGGGACACATGAACACTGAAGCTTTCTTT.

This clonotype was recorded at least ten times. The chain employs TRBV4-1 and TRBJ2-3; D gene unclear. The germline V gene has CDR1 MGHRA and CDR2 YSYEKL. The CDR3 runs 16 residues. Trimming stripped 0 bases from V and 1 base from J, with 11 bases between. CDR3 protein: CASSQDGTRGTDTQYF. CDR3 DNA sequence: TGCGCCAGCAGCCAAGATGGAACCCGGGGCACAGATACGCAGTATTTT.

The V call is TRBV12-3 or TRBV12-4, the J call TRBJ2-7, with a possible D match to TRBD2 (5 bases). The CDR3 runs 14 residues. Trimming took off 3 bases at V and 4 bases at J, with 13 bases between the two ends. This CDR3 reads CASSLSPGSYEQYF. CDR3 DNA sequence: TGTGCCAGCAGTTTGTCCCCGGGATCATACGAGCAGTACTTC.

This clonotype was counted ten times or more. CDR3: CATSDGWRGETGELFF. As DNA, the CDR3 is TGTGCCACCAGTGATGGATGGCGAGGGGAGACCGGGGAGCTGTTTTTT. The rearrangement uses TRBV24-1 and TRBJ2-2; D tentatively reads TRBD1 or TRBD2 (5 bases each). Trimming removed 3 bases at V and 5 bases at J, with 15 bases between. CDR1 and CDR2 (germline): KGHDR, SFDVKD. The CDR3 is 16 amino acids.

With regard to this clonotype: A junction boundary mismatches the germline segment, possibly from a read error. This chain joins TRBV7-8 and TRBJ1-4; 7 nucleotides match TRBD1. CDR3 length: 17 amino acids. Germline values: CDR1 SGHVS, CDR2 FQNEAQ. The CDR3 nucleotides read TGTGCCAGCAGCCTCCTCACGGCCGGGACAGCGAATGAAAAACTTTTTTTT. Translated, it gives CASSLLTAGTANEKLFF.

This clonotype was recorded at least ten times. V gene TRBV7-3 combines with J gene TRBJ2-3; 14 nucleotides agree with TRBD2. V shed 5 bases, J shed 2 bases, and the junction held 3 bases outside the gene matches. Germline values: CDR1 SGHTA, CDR2 FQGTGA. The CDR3 has 16 amino acids. The CDR3 sequence: CASSPGLAGVTDTQYF. Written as DNA, the CDR3 is TGTGCCAGCAGCCCGGGACTAGCGGGAGTCACAGATACGCAGTATTTT.

This clonotype occurred a few times. This sequence joins TRBV12-3 or TRBV12-4 and TRBJ2-2, with D unclear. Trimming took 1 base from V and 6 from J, leaving 12 bases between them. The CDR3 has 15 amino acids. The CDR3 region has the DNA TGTGCCAGCAGTTTAGAGGGTGAACTGGCCGGGGAGCTGTTTTTT. This gives the protein CASSLEGELAGELFF.

This clonotype was counted many times. The V gene is TRBV5-1, the J gene TRBJ2-1, with TRBD2 matching over 7 bases. The germline gives CDR1 SGHRS, CDR2 YFSETQ. This CDR3 is built from 17 residues. V shed 0 bases, J shed 1 base, and the junction held 7 bases outside the gene matches. CDR3 DNA: TGCGCCAGCAGCTTGGCAATTCTAGCGGTATCCTACAATGAGCAGTTCTTC. Its translation is CASSLAILAVSYNEQFF.

The chain combines TRBV5-6 with TRBJ2-2; no clear D gene. V shed 0 bases and J shed 1 base, with 7 bases lying between them. Germline V lookup: CDR1 SGHDT, CDR2 YYEEEE. The CDR3 extends over 15 amino acids. The CDR3 DNA reads TGTGCCAGCAGCTTGGGAGAGGTGAACACCGGGGAGCTGTTTTTT. It yields the protein CASSLGEVNTGELFF. Combining the CDR3 with reference TRBV5-6 and TRBJ2-2 gives the whole variable domain DAGVTQSPTHLIKTRGQQVTLRCSPKSGHDTVSWYQQALGQGPQFIFQYYEEEERQRGNFPDRFSGHQFPNYSSELNVNALLLGDSALYLCASSLGEVNTGELFFGEGSRLTVL.

This clonotype was counted only a few times. The rearrangement links TRBV15 to TRBJ2-5, with unresolved D. The V end lost 0 bases, the J end lost 2 bases, and 4 bases lay between the germline ends. This CDR3 is 13 amino acids long. CDR1 LNHNV and CDR2 YYDKDF come from the germline V gene (reference sequence). For the CDR3, the DNA is TGTGCCACCAGCAGAGAGTCACAAGAGACCCAGTACTTC. Its translation: CATSRESQETQYF.

The rearrangement links TRBV6-1 to TRBJ2-7, with unresolved D. V was shortened by 7 bases and J by 4 bases, with 11 bases between the two germline ends. Per germline, CDR1 MNHNS and CDR2 SASEGT. This CDR3 spans 12 amino acids. The CDR3 coding sequence is TGTGCCAGCACAGCCGGCGGATACGAGCAGTACTTC. This gives the protein CASTAGGYEQYF.

This clonotype was picked up many times. The chain is built from TRBV15 and TRBJ1-1; D ambiguous. V was trimmed by 7 bases and J by 1 base, leaving 13 bases between them. The CDR3 contains 14 residues. Germline values: CDR1 LNHNV, CDR2 YYDKDF (reference sequence). The CDR3 DNA reads as TGTGCCACCAAAATACGGGGAGGGAACACTGAAGCTTTCTTT. It encodes CATKIRGGNTEAFF.

The sample holds many counts of this clonotype. CDR3 region: CATSGGGTDTQYF. The CDR3 nucleotides read TGTGCCACCAGCGGGGGTGGGACAGATACGCAGTATTTT. The chain is built from TRBV15 and TRBJ2-3, with D perhaps being TRBD1 or TRBD2 (5 bases each). V was clipped by 5 bases and J by 3 bases, with 9 bases between them. This CDR3 contains 13 residues. Looked up from germline, CDR1 is LNHNV and CDR2 is YYDKDF (reference sequence).

This clonotype was seen only a few times. The chain recombines TRBV4-1 with TRBJ1-2; D call uncertain. The CDR3 spans 15 residues. Germline CDR1 MGHRA, CDR2 YSYEKL. Between the trimmed V and J ends, which lost 1 base and 1 base, there was a span of 10 bases. The CDR3 spells CASSQGVTLNYGYTF. In nucleotides, the CDR3 is TGCGCCAGCAGCCAAGGGGTAACGCTTAACTATGGCTACACCTTC.

This clonotype was counted a few times. The chain combines TRBV30 with TRBJ2-3; a possible D gene is TRBD2 (6 bases). The CDR3 runs 14 residues. The V and J ends lost 2 bases and 3 bases respectively, with 12 bases between them. Per germline, CDR1 GTSNPN and CDR2 SVGIG (reference sequence). Here the CDR3 DNA reads TGTGCCTGGAGTCGGGACTCCAGAACAGATACGCAGTATTTT. Translated, it gives CAWSRDSRTDTQYF.

The chain employs TRBV11-2 and TRBJ2-7, with 14 bases identical to TRBD2. J lost 5 bases, V lost 1 base, and 10 bases had no gene match. This CDR3 region has 18 residues. Looked up from germline, CDR1 is SGHAT and CDR2 is FQNNGV. The CDR3 spells CASSLVPPGTSGSDEQYF. The CDR3 nucleotides read TGTGCCAGCAGCTTAGTTCCTCCCGGGACTAGCGGGAGCGACGAGCAGTACTTC.

This clonotype was seen a handful of times. V and J are TRBV12-3 or TRBV12-4 and TRBJ1-2, with a tentative D call TRBD1 (6 bases). Trimming took 3 bases from V and 7 from J, leaving 9 bases between them. The CDR3 length is 12 residues. The CDR3 sequence: CASSFDRLGYTF. CDR3 coding DNA: TGTGCCAGCAGTTTTGACAGGCTTGGCTACACCTTC.

This clonotype was detected only a few times. This chain links TRBV12-3 or TRBV12-4 with TRBJ2-6; weak D call: TRBD2 (5 bases). The length of the CDR3 is 15 residues. V dropped 6 bases and J dropped 0 bases, with 9 bases sitting between them. Here the CDR3 reads CASRGRGSGANVLTF. The CDR3 bases are TGTGCCAGCAGGGGTCGGGGCTCTGGGGCCAACGTCCTGACTTTC.

This clonotype appeared many times. The chain is built from TRBV12-3 or TRBV12-4 and TRBJ2-2; D gene unclear. The CDR3 covers 14 residues. Between the trimmed V and J ends, which lost 2 bases and 4 bases, there was a span of 8 bases. The CDR3 DNA reads as TGTGCCAGCAGTTTATTACTAACCACCGGGGAGCTGTTTTTT. Protein product: CASSLLLTTGELFF.

This clonotype was found a few times. The rearrangement joins TRBV12-3 or TRBV12-4 to TRBJ2-1, with D tentatively TRBD2 (5 bases). Trimming left V 7 bases short and J 3 bases short, with 10 bases between. The CDR3 spans 13 residues. CDR3 bases: TGTGCCAGCACCGACGGGGTCTACAATGAGCAGTTCTTC. Translated: CASTDGVYNEQFF.

The rearrangement links TRBV11-2 to TRBJ2-1, with 12 nucleotides matching TRBD2. CDR1 is SGHAT and CDR2 is FQNNGV in the germline V gene. Trimming removed 0 bases from V and 6 bases from J; junction bases left unmatched: 6. This CDR3 is built from 17 residues. The CDR3 DNA reads TGTGCCAGCAGCTTAGATCTCCCTAGCGGGGGGGTCAATGAGCAGTTCTTC. This codes for CASSLDLPSGGVNEQFF.

The chain is built from TRBV6-5 and TRBJ2-7; a weak D match, TRBD2 (5 bases). V lost 7 bases and J lost 2, with 15 bases in between. The germline V gene encodes CDR1 MNHEY and CDR2 SVGAGI. The CDR3 sequence is 14 residues long. CDR3 region: CASIYGPGAYEQYF. DNA of the CDR3: TGTGCCAGCATTTATGGGCCCGGGGCCTACGAGCAGTACTTC.

A few counts support this clonotype. The chain is built from TRBV4-2 and TRBJ2-3, with TRBD1 identical over 7 bases. With V trimmed by 0 bases and J by 4 bases, 10 bases remained unmatched. CDR3 length equals 17 residues. Germline lookup yields CDR1 LGHNA and CDR2 YNFKEQ. The CDR3 nucleotides read TGTGCCAGCAGCCAAGAAAGGATAGGGGGCGGCGCAGATACGCAGTATTTT. Protein sequence: CASSQERIGGGADTQYF.

This clonotype came up a few times. The chain recombines TRBV12-3 or TRBV12-4 with TRBJ2-7, with unresolved D. V shed 5 bases and J shed 2 bases, with 7 bases lying between them. This CDR3 is 12 amino acids long. The CDR3 loop reads CASSVFPYEQYF. CDR3 DNA sequence: TGTGCCAGCAGTGTCTTCCCCTACGAGCAGTACTTC.

This clonotype was counted only a few times. The CDR3 coding sequence is TGTGCCAGCAGCTTAGACAGGGGTCGGGCGACTAATGAAAAACTGTTTTTT. Residues: CASSLDRGRATNEKLFF. This chain uses TRBV11-2 with TRBJ1-4; TRBD1 might be the D (6 bases). Germline CDR1 and CDR2: SGHAT and FQNNGV. This CDR3 comprises 17 residues. V was pared by 0 bases and J by 2 bases, with 13 bases between. Based on the CDR3 plus reference TRBV11-2 and TRBJ1-4, the full variable domain is EAGVAQSPRYKIIEKRQSVAFWCNPISGHATLYWYQQILGQGPKLLIQFQNNGVVDDSQLPKDRFSAERLKGVDSTLKIQPAKLEDSAVYLCASSLDRGRATNEKLFFGSGTQLSVL.